Listed here are 18 T cell receptor beta chains from one sample, sequenced in a study of T cell responses to AZD1222 COVID-19 vaccine. Assay used: immunoSEQ multiplex PCR; TCRdb lists only in-frame clones, some missing. The sample lists 140,000 to 150,000 clones, around 86% occurring once. The sample consisted of peripheral blood, taken on day 0 of MenACWY control vaccination. The receptors shown here come from an adult in good health.

This clone was observed a single time. The gene calls are TRBV3-1 (or the pseudogene TRBV3-2) and TRBJ2-5; 10 positions agree with TRBD2. Unmatched junction bases numbered 9, after V lost 3 bases and J lost 5 bases. Germline-derived CDR1 and CDR2 are LGHDT and YNNKEL (reference sequence). The CDR3 spans 16 residues. CDR3 sequence (DNA): TGTGCCAGCAGCCAGGGTAGCGGGGGGTCCCTTGAGACCCAGTACTTC. Its protein is CASSQGSGGSLETQYF.

J is TRBJ1-6 and V is TRBV18, with 10 bases fitting TRBD1. V was clipped by 4 bases and J by 10 bases; unmatched bases: 7. Looked up from germline, CDR1 is KGHSH and CDR2 is LQKENI. The CDR3 has 15 residues. The CDR3 nucleotides are TGTGCCAGCTCACTCGGACAGGGGGGATACTCACCCCTCCACTTT. Protein: CASSLGQGGYSPLHF.

This sequence joins TRBV7-2 and TRBJ2-2, with D unclear. V was shortened by 5 bases and J by 6 bases, with 19 bases between the two germline ends. The CDR3 covers 16 residues. The V gene's germline CDR1 is SGHTA and CDR2 FQGNSA. The CDR3 protein is CASSANWARGPGELFF. In DNA, the CDR3 is TGTGCCAGCAGCGCCAATTGGGCTAGAGGTCCCGGGGAGCTGTTTTTT.

V and J are TRBV9 and TRBJ2-1; TRBD1 might be the D (7 bases). The CDR3 is 15 amino acids. The germline gives CDR1 SGDLS, CDR2 YYNGEE. V was shortened by 4 bases and J by 9 bases, with 20 bases between the two germline ends. The CDR3 reads CASSPSGGRGAEQFF. DNA of the CDR3: TGTGCCAGCAGCCCATCGGGTGGCAGGGGGGCTGAGCAGTTCTTC. Variable domain in full (rest from reference TRBV9 and TRBJ2-1): DSGVTQTPKHLITATGQRVTLRCSPRSGDLSVYWYQQSLDQGLQFLIQYYNGEERAKGNILERFSAQQFPDLHSELNLSSLELGDSALYFCASSPSGGRGAEQFFGPGTRLTVL.

The gene calls are TRBV24-1 and TRBJ1-2, with TRBD1 identical over 7 bases. Germline loops: CDR1 KGHDR, CDR2 SFDVKD. V was pared by 3 bases and J by 1 base, with 7 bases of the junction left unmatched. The CDR3 consists of 16 residues. CDR3 DNA: TGTGCCACCAGTGATAGCGGACAGGTCCGTAACTATGGCTACACCTTC. Its translation is CATSDSGQVRNYGYTF.

This chain joins TRBV7-6 and TRBJ2-7, with D uncertain. Germline-derived CDR1 and CDR2 are SGHVS and FNYEAQ. This CDR3 has 14 amino acids. V lost 1 base, J lost 1 base, and 8 bases lay in between. The CDR3 sequence: CASSLGGTSYEQYF. In nucleotides, the CDR3 is TGTGCCAGCAGCTTAGGCGGAACATCCTACGAGCAGTACTTC.

J is TRBJ2-2 and V is TRBV18, with 7 positions matching TRBD1. Losses at the gene ends were 6 bases for V and 4 bases for J; bases not matched to a gene: 5. The germline V gene encodes CDR1 KGHSH and CDR2 LQKENI. CDR3 length: 14 residues. DNA for the CDR3: TGTGCCAGCTCGAGTGACAGGGTCACCGGGGAGCTGTTTTTT. Translating gives CASSSDRVTGELFF.

The V call is TRBV11-2, the J call TRBJ1-1; D possibly corresponds to TRBD1 (5 bases). Trimming shortened V by 4 bases and J by 5 bases, and 14 bases separated the two germline ends. This CDR3 region has 14 residues. The germline CDR1 and CDR2 sequences are SGHAT and FQNNGV. The CDR3 sequence is CASSSLAGGTEAFF. The CDR3 DNA sequence: TGTGCCAGCAGCTCCCTAGCCGGGGGGACTGAAGCTTTCTTT.

The chain employs TRBV6-1 and TRBJ1-2; D may be TRBD1 (6 bases). CDR1 MNHNS and CDR2 SASEGT come from the germline V gene. V was trimmed by 3 bases and J by 2 bases, leaving 13 bases between them. The CDR3 is 15 amino acids. The CDR3 DNA sequence: TGTGCCAGCAGTGACGGGCAGGGGTGGAACTATGGCTACACCTTC. It encodes CASSDGQGWNYGYTF.

The genes are TRBV13 and TRBJ2-3; D is unclear. V was clipped by 3 bases and J by 5 bases, with 9 bases between them. The length of the CDR3 is 13 residues. Germline-derived CDR1 and CDR2 are PRHDT and FYEKMQ (reference sequence). The CDR3 region is CASSFYVQDTQYF. CDR3 nucleotide sequence: TGTGCCAGCAGCTTCTACGTTCAAGATACGCAGTATTTT.

The chain joins TRBV4-1 to TRBJ1-6; perhaps TRBD1 as D (5 bases). CDR3 length: 19 amino acids. Germline CDR1 reads MGHRA; CDR2 reads YSYEKL. Deletions cut 0 bases from V and 0 bases from J, with 15 bases between. CDR3 residues: CASSQDRRGTSSYNSPLHF. The CDR3 DNA is TGCGCCAGCAGCCAAGATAGGCGGGGCACGAGCTCCTATAATTCACCCCTCCACTTT.

The chain couples TRBV2 to TRBJ2-7; D not resolved. V was shortened by 6 bases and J by 6 bases, with 15 bases between the two germline ends. The CDR3 runs 13 residues. Germline-derived CDR1 and CDR2 are SNHLY and FYNNEI. DNA of the CDR3: TGTGCCAGCAGGGAGACCAGGTCGTCCGAGCAGTACGTC. Its translation: CASRETRSSEQYV.

The V call is TRBV19, the J call TRBJ2-4; 15 bases fit TRBD2. The CDR3 has 21 residues. Germline CDR1 and CDR2: LNHDA and SQIVND (reference sequence). J was trimmed by 0 bases and V by 2 bases; bases with no gene match: 11. CDR3 region: CASSIKPGLAGGSVAKNIQYF. DNA of the CDR3: TGTGCCAGTAGTATAAAACCCGGACTAGCGGGGGGGTCAGTAGCCAAAAACATTCAGTACTTC.

This chain links TRBV2 with TRBJ1-4; TRBD1 is a possible D gene (5 bases). Between the trimmed V and J ends, which lost 3 bases and 7 bases, there was a span of 24 bases. The CDR3 has 18 amino acids. Germline CDR1 and CDR2: SNHLY and FYNNEI. Here the CDR3 reads CASSDPSGGSTRGEKLFF. The CDR3, as DNA: TGTGCCAGCAGTGATCCCTCCGGTGGCTCTACTAGGGGTGAAAAACTGTTTTTT.

A few counts support this clone. The genes are TRBV28 and TRBJ1-3; perhaps TRBD1 as D (5 bases). The CDR3 is made up of 15 amino acids. V was cut by 5 bases and J by 2 bases, with 13 bases left in between. CDR1 MDHEN and CDR2 SYDVKM come from the germline V gene. The CDR3 region has the DNA TGTGCCAGCAGTCCCTTTAAGACAGCTGGAAACACCATATATTTT. It codes for CASSPFKTAGNTIYF.

V usage is TRBV7-2 and J usage is TRBJ2-1; D is uncertain. Trimming left V 0 bases short and J 6 bases short, with 9 bases between. The CDR3 contains 14 residues. The germline V gene has CDR1 SGHTA and CDR2 FQGNSA. CDR3 nucleotide sequence: TGTGCCAGCAGCTTAGCGAGCCCAACCAATGAGCAGTTCTTC. Translation gives CASSLASPTNEQFF.

The chain has TRBV5-4 and TRBJ2-4; TRBD1 might be the D (6 bases). This CDR3 has 14 residues. Germline loops: CDR1 SGHNT, CDR2 YYREEE (reference sequence). V was cut by 3 bases and J by 1 base, with 8 bases left in between. The CDR3 region is CASSSQGAKNIQYF. CDR3 in DNA: TGTGCCAGCAGCTCCCAGGGGGCCAAAAACATTCAGTACTTC.

The chain recombines TRBV5-4 with TRBJ2-3; D remains unclear. There are 15 residues in the CDR3. Germline V gene lookup returns CDR1 SGHNT and CDR2 YYREEE (reference sequence). The V and J ends lost 4 bases and 4 bases respectively, with 16 bases between them. In nucleotides, the CDR3 is TGTGCCAGCAGCGAAGCTTCGTGGCGTGCAGATACGCAGTATTTT. Its translation is CASSEASWRADTQYF. Full variable domain (missing parts from reference TRBV5-4 and TRBJ2-3): ETGVTQSPTHLIKTRGQQVTLRCSSQSGHNTVSWYQQALGQGPQFIFQYYREEENGRGNFPPRFSGLQFPNYSSELNVNALELDDSALYLCASSEASWRADTQYFGPGTRLTVL.